Listed here are 5 T cell receptor beta chains from one sample, sequenced in a study of blood T cell repertoires in COVID-19. Some clones are missing from TCRdb's copy, which holds only in-frame ones; the method was immunoSEQ multiplex PCR. Here the sample spans some 500,000 clones, 70% to 90% being singletons. The material sequenced was peripheral blood. The receptors originated from a woman aged 45-60 years with COVID-19, enrolled during active disease.

The chain has TRBV7-8 and TRBJ1-1; 7 positions agree with TRBD1. CDR1 and CDR2 from the germline V gene are SGHVS and FQNEAQ. The V segment lost 3 bases and the J segment 4 bases; nucleotides outside the gene matches: 5. This CDR3 has 14 amino acids. CDR3 DNA: TGTGCCAGCAGCTTCAGCCGGGACAGCACTGAAGCTTTCTTT. This sequence encodes CASSFSRDSTEAFF.

The chain has TRBV19 and TRBJ2-3; TRBD1 agrees at 8 bases. Germline lookup yields CDR1 LNHDA and CDR2 SQIVND (reference sequence). Unmatched junction bases numbered 5, after V lost 4 bases and J lost 2 bases. This CDR3 is 15 amino acids long. CDR3 sequence (DNA): TGTGCCAGTAGTACCGGACAGGGAGTCACAGATACGCAGTATTTT. It encodes CASSTGQGVTDTQYF.

CDR3 sequence (DNA): TGTGCCAGCCGTGAGGCCACAGATACGCAGTATTTT. Its protein is CASREATDTQYF. This chain links TRBV12-3 or TRBV12-4 with TRBJ2-3; D unclear. Trimming removed 8 bases at V and 2 bases at J, with 8 bases between. CDR3 length: 12 residues.

This clone was seen a single time. This chain joins TRBV12-3 or TRBV12-4 and TRBJ1-2; D call uncertain. V dropped 6 bases and J dropped 4 bases, with 9 bases sitting between them. The CDR3 is 12 amino acids. The CDR3 loop is CASRSGVYGYTF. DNA of the CDR3: TGTGCCAGCAGGTCGGGAGTCTATGGCTACACCTTC.

The rearrangement joins TRBV7-8 to TRBJ1-3, with D perhaps matching TRBD1 (6 bases). Germline CDR1 SGHVS, CDR2 FQNEAQ. V was pared by 7 bases and J by 0 bases, with 13 bases between. The CDR3 loop spans 15 amino acids. The CDR3 region is CASNHGGLSGNTIYF. The CDR3 DNA is TGTGCCAGCAACCACGGGGGGCTCTCTGGAAACACCATATATTTT.